The present entry profiles one T cell receptor (beta chain) with its context. Its antigen is not identified. Profiled with immunoSEQ multiplex PCR; TCRdb holds only in-frame clones, not every one. This table has more than 300,000 clones, roughly 90% appearing once. The sample comes from a study of Ad26.COV2.S vaccination and SARS-CoV-2 variants. This sample's treatment: roughly 20 received Ad26.COV2.S at low or high dose, single or two shots; about 5 received placebo; per-sample allocation not given. Specimens were obtained on day 63 following the first vaccine or placebo injection. Study conclusions and caveats: Ad26.COV2.S recipients had broader spike-specific TCRs (P = 0.0014).

Germline V CDR1 and CDR2: SGHAT, FQNNGV. The CDR3 is made up of 13 amino acids. The V and J ends lost 0 bases and 6 bases respectively, with 8 bases between them. The TCR was taken from a person between 18 and 65 years old who received the Ad26.COV2.S COVID-19 vaccine or a placebo. The rearrangement uses TRBV11-2 and TRBJ1-1; D not certain. The material was peripheral blood, obtained in a trial of Ad26.COV2.S vaccine versus placebo. CDR3 sequence reads: CASSLDPPPEAFF. The DNA for the CDR3 is TGTGCCAGCAGCTTAGACCCCCCCCCTGAAGCTTTCTTT.